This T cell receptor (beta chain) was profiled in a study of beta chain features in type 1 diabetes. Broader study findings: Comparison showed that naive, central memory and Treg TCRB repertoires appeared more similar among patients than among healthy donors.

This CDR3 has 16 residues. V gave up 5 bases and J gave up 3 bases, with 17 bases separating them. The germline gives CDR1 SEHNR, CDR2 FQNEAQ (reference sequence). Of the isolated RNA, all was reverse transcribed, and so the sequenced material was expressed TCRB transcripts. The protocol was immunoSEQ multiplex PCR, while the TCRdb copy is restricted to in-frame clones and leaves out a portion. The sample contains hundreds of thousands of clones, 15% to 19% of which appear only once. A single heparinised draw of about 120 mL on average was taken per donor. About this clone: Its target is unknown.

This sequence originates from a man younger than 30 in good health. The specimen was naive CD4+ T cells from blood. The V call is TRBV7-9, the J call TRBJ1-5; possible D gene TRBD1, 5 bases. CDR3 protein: CASSAFVQGPNQPQHF. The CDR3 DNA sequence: TGTGCCAGCAGCGCCTTCGTCCAGGGTCCCAATCAGCCCCAGCATTTT.